Below, 26 T cell receptor beta chains from the same sample are listed, as sequenced in a study of cytomegalovirus exposure and HLA in healthy donors. 60 Vbeta and 13 Jbeta primers were used in PCR. The data were produced by immunoSEQ multiplex PCR, yet TCRdb's version contains in-frame clones alone and is incomplete. The data contain 150,000 to 170,000 clones, approximately 80% of them singletons. Input material: PBMCs. All receptors derive from a man aged 30 to 45 in good health and CMV-seropositive.

The V and J genes are TRBV28 and TRBJ2-1, with D possibly TRBD1 on 5 matching bases. The CDR3 totals 14 residues. Per germline, CDR1 MDHEN and CDR2 SYDVKM. Trimming left V 3 bases short and J 8 bases short, with 14 bases between. The CDR3: CASSLVPRDHEQFF. In DNA form, the CDR3 reads TGTGCCAGCAGTTTGGTCCCCAGGGATCATGAGCAGTTCTTC.

The chain recombines TRBV28 with TRBJ1-2, with a possible D match to TRBD1 (5 bases). This CDR3 contains 13 residues. With 7 bases removed from V and 6 bases from J, the gap between germline ends came to 15 bases. Looked up from germline, CDR1 is MDHEN and CDR2 is SYDVKM. The CDR3 DNA sequence: TGTGCCAGCATCAGACAGTCAGGGAATGGCTACACCTTC. It encodes CASIRQSGNGYTF.

The chain employs TRBV10-1 and TRBJ2-2, with 7 bases fitting TRBD1. Germline values: CDR1 WNHNN, CDR2 SYGVQD (reference sequence). The J segment lost 5 bases and the V segment lost 6 bases, leaving 6 bases of the junction unmatched. This CDR3 is 14 amino acids long. The CDR3 sequence is CASRTGKVTGELFF. DNA for the CDR3: TGCGCCAGCAGGACAGGGAAGGTGACCGGGGAGCTGTTTTTT.

This sequence joins TRBV5-4 and TRBJ2-3; tentatively, D is TRBD1 (7 bases). Trimming pared 4 bases from V and 4 bases from J, leaving 22 bases between. The CDR3 length is 17 residues. Germline CDR1 SGHNT, CDR2 YYREEE (reference sequence). CDR3 region: CASSRETGRPSSDTQYF. The DNA for the CDR3 is TGTGCCAGCAGCCGCGAGACAGGGAGGCCCTCGTCAGATACGCAGTATTTT.

There are a few counts of this clone. The chain carries TRBV28 and TRBJ1-3, with a tentative D call TRBD1 (5 bases). The CDR3 extends over 13 amino acids. Trimming cost V 6 bases and J 7 bases, with 13 bases left between them. CDR1 and CDR2 (germline): MDHEN, SYDVKM. The CDR3 DNA is TGTGCCAGCAGCCTACTGGGGGGGAACACCATATATTTT. It is translated as CASSLLGGNTIYF.

The gene calls are TRBV11-3 and TRBJ2-2; 10 positions match TRBD1. The germline V gene has CDR1 SGHNT and CDR2 YENEEA. CDR3 length: 18 amino acids. The V and J ends lost 5 bases and 0 bases, in that order; junction bases with no gene match: 9. CDR3: CASSPRDRGPTNTGELFF. CDR3 coding DNA: TGTGCCAGCAGCCCAAGGGACAGGGGACCGACGAACACCGGGGAGCTGTTTTTT.

This chain's CDR3 is CASSFLQADSYGYTF. The CDR3 DNA reads TGTGCCAGCAGCTTCCTACAGGCAGACAGCTATGGCTACACCTTC. The gene calls are TRBV5-4 and TRBJ1-2; weak D call: TRBD1 (5 bases). V lost 2 bases to trimming and J lost 4 bases, with 15 bases between them. The CDR3 totals 15 residues. Germline lookup yields CDR1 SGHNT and CDR2 YYREEE (reference sequence).

The chain combines TRBV18 with TRBJ1-2, with a tentative D call TRBD1 (6 bases). The V end lost 3 bases, the J end lost 5 bases, and 19 bases lay between the germline ends. CDR3 length equals 16 residues. Germline-derived CDR1 and CDR2 are KGHSH and LQKENI. The CDR3 DNA follows: TGTGCCAGCTCACCCGCCGTGGTTGTAGGGGGTTATGGCTACACCTTC. Translation: CASSPAVVVGGYGYTF.

The V call is TRBV5-6, the J call TRBJ2-5; no clear D gene. CDR3 length: 13 amino acids. CDR1 is SGHDT, CDR2 YYEEEE, per germline. The V end was cut by 1 base, the J end by 3 bases, with 7 bases between. The CDR3 reads CASSLIPKETQYF. The CDR3 nucleotides are TGTGCCAGCAGCTTGATCCCCAAAGAGACCCAGTACTTC.

The chain uses TRBV4-2 and TRBJ2-2, with unresolved D. Per the germline V gene, CDR1 is LGHNA and CDR2 is YNFKEQ. V was shortened by 0 bases and J by 4 bases, with 3 bases between the two germline ends. CDR3 length equals 13 residues. CDR3 in DNA: TGTGCCAGCAGCCAAGATCTCACCGGGGAGCTGTTTTTT. As protein: CASSQDLTGELFF.

The rearrangement joins TRBV4-2 to TRBJ2-5, with 7 bases that match TRBD2. Matching the DNA end better, TRBJ2-7 makes the J call doubtful. Germline V gene lookup returns CDR1 LGHNA and CDR2 YNFKEQ. The CDR3 is 16 amino acids. CDR3 DNA sequence: TGTGCCAGCAGCCCGGACCGCGGGGGTTCGAGGTACGAGCAGTACTTC. Encoded protein: CASSPDRGGSRYEQYF.

The table lists this clone with a few counts. This chain links TRBV7-9 with TRBJ1-5, with D maybe TRBD1 (5 bases). The length of the CDR3 is 14 residues. The ends were cut back, 8 bases at V and 2 bases at J, with 13 bases in the middle. Germline V gene sequence: CDR1 SEHNR, CDR2 FQNEAQ (reference sequence). The CDR3 coding sequence is TGTGCCAGCGGGGGGGATACGGGCAATCAGCCCCAGCATTTT. Translating gives CASGGDTGNQPQHF.

This clone was recorded a few times. This chain joins TRBV5-4 and TRBJ1-4, with 7 bases fitting TRBD1. The CDR3 has 14 amino acids. The germline V gene encodes CDR1 SGHNT and CDR2 YYREEE (reference sequence). Germline trimming cut 4 bases from V and 5 bases from J; bases unmatched to any gene: 5. The CDR3 DNA reads as TGTGCCAGCAGCCCGGGACAGTGGAATGAAAAACTGTTTTTT. Residues: CASSPGQWNEKLFF.

The chain has TRBV21-1 and TRBJ2-2; TRBD1 is taken as the D call from the table, unchecked against the DNA. TRBV21-1 is labeled a pseudogene. The CDR3 has 16 amino acids. The CDR3 DNA follows: TGTGCCAGCCGTACTTCTGACAGGGGTAACACCGGGGAGCTGTTTTTT. The encoded protein is CASRTSDRGNTGELFF.

V gene TRBV19 combines with J gene TRBJ2-7, with a weak D call TRBD1 (6 bases). Germline V CDR1 and CDR2: LNHDA, SQIVND (reference sequence). The CDR3 extends over 13 amino acids. The ends were cut back, 4 bases at V and 6 bases at J, with 13 bases in the middle. CDR3 region: CASSSQPGAEQYF. CDR3 coding DNA: TGTGCCAGTAGTAGCCAACCAGGGGCCGAGCAGTACTTC.

The chain couples TRBV4-2 to TRBJ2-6; D not certain. CDR1 is LGHNA and CDR2 is YNFKEQ in the germline V gene. Deletions cut 1 base from V and 4 bases from J, with 11 bases between. This CDR3 region has 16 residues. The CDR3 loop reads CASSQGWPKGANVLTF. The CDR3 DNA sequence: TGTGCCAGCAGCCAAGGGTGGCCGAAAGGGGCCAACGTCCTGACTTTC.

The rearrangement links TRBV28 to TRBJ1-1; D is unclear. The CDR3 extends over 15 amino acids. Trimming removed 1 base at V and 0 bases at J, with 9 bases between. Germline V lookup: CDR1 MDHEN, CDR2 SYDVKM. The CDR3 nucleotides are TGTGCCAGCAGTTTATCAGGCAAAATGAACACTGAAGCTTTCTTT. Amino acids: CASSLSGKMNTEAFF.

The table lists this clone with a few counts. The chain joins TRBV27 to TRBJ1-1; 9 bases fit TRBD1. Looked up from germline, CDR1 is MNHEY and CDR2 is SMNVEV (reference sequence). V shed 6 bases and J 7 bases; nucleotides not matched to a gene: 12. This CDR3 is built from 15 residues. The CDR3 DNA reads as TGTGCCAGCAGAACCTCCCTTGACAGGGGGATTGAAGCTTTCTTT. This codes for CASRTSLDRGIEAFF.

This chain uses TRBV7-9 with TRBJ1-2, with D unresolved. The germline CDR1 and CDR2 sequences are SEHNR and FQNEAQ (reference sequence). This CDR3 has 12 amino acids. Trimming took off 5 bases at V and 6 bases at J, with 10 bases between the two ends. CDR3 coding DNA: TGTGCCAGCAGCATAACCGGGGATGGCTACACCTTC. Its protein product is CASSITGDGYTF.

The table lists this clone with a few counts. The V call is TRBV5-1, the J call TRBJ2-7; TRBD1 aligns across 9 bases. Trimming at V came to 4 bases and at J to 5 bases, leaving 10 bases not matched to a gene. The CDR3 is made up of 15 amino acids. Germline assignment: CDR1 SGHRS and CDR2 YFSETQ. The CDR3 spells CASSTRDRVSHEQYF. The DNA for the CDR3 is TGCGCCAGCAGCACCCGGGACAGGGTTTCCCACGAGCAGTACTTC.

In nucleotides, the CDR3 is TGCAGCGTGACAGGGTTGAACACTGAAGCTTTCTTT. It specifies CSVTGLNTEAFF. The chain carries TRBV29-1 and TRBJ1-1, with TRBD1 identical over 7 bases. Germline loops: CDR1 SQVTM, CDR2 ANQGSEA. With 6 bases clipped from V and 0 bases from J, the junction kept 1 base outside the gene matches. CDR3 length: 12 amino acids. The full variable domain, completed using reference TRBV29-1 and TRBJ1-1, is SAVISQKPSRDICQRGTSLTIQCQVDSQVTMMFWYRQQPGQSLTLIATANQGSEATYESGFVIDKFPISRPNLTFSTLTVSNMSPEDSSIYLCSVTGLNTEAFFGQGTRLTVV.

The gene calls are TRBV5-1 and TRBJ1-1, with 7 bases that match TRBD1. The CDR3 extends over 15 amino acids. Germline CDR1 SGHRS, CDR2 YFSETQ. After removal of 0 bases from V and 1 base from J, the junction contained 3 bases not matched to a gene. CDR3 amino acids: CASSLAGTENTEAFF. The CDR3 nucleotides are TGCGCCAGCAGCTTGGCCGGGACAGAGAACACTGAAGCTTTCTTT.

The chain couples TRBV5-1 to TRBJ2-1; D perhaps matches TRBD2 (5 bases). Germline values: CDR1 SGHRS, CDR2 YFSETQ. The CDR3 consists of 14 residues. The ends were cut back, 0 bases at V and 5 bases at J, with 9 bases in the middle. DNA of the CDR3: TGCGCCAGCAGCTTGGGAGGGCCACACAATGAGCAGTTCTTC. Translation gives CASSLGGPHNEQFF.

The chain recombines TRBV7-9 with TRBJ2-7, with 14 bases matching TRBD2. The CDR3 totals 16 residues. The germline V gene encodes CDR1 SEHNR and CDR2 FQNEAQ (reference sequence). The V segment lost 5 bases and the J segment 2 bases; nucleotides outside the gene matches: 5. CDR3 nucleotide sequence: TGTGCCAGCAGCCCGGGACTAGCGGGAGCCCCCTACGAGCAGTACTTC. Amino acids: CASSPGLAGAPYEQYF. The full variable domain, completed using reference TRBV7-9 and TRBJ2-7, is DTGVSQNPRHKITKRGQNVTFRCDPISEHNRLYWYRQTLGQGPEFLTYFQNEAQLEKSRLLSDRFSAERPKGSFSTLEIQRTEQGDSAMYLCASSPGLAGAPYEQYFGPGTRLTVT.

The rearrangement joins TRBV5-4 to TRBJ2-3; the D gene is possibly TRBD2 (6 bases). CDR1 SGHNT and CDR2 YYREEE come from the germline V gene (reference sequence). V lost 3 bases to trimming and J lost 1 base, with 12 bases between them. This CDR3 region has 15 residues. CDR3 bases: TGTGCCAGCAGCTCCCCGGGGGAAGGCACAGATACGCAGTATTTT. Protein product: CASSSPGEGTDTQYF.

CDR3 coding DNA: TGTGCCAGTAGTATCCCGGGACAGGGGCGCTTGCAGTACTTC. It codes for CASSIPGQGRLQYF. V is TRBV19 and J is TRBJ2-5, with 10 bases fitting TRBD1. The CDR3 spans 14 residues. V was clipped by 3 bases and J by 11 bases; unmatched bases: 9. Germline V CDR1 and CDR2: LNHDA, SQIVND (reference sequence).